The T cell receptor beta chain described here comes from a study of tumor-infiltrating lymphocytes in primary liver carcinoma. As for the study in general: All lesions had stage T1-T3 N0M0 and roughly 4 to 10 cm widths.

Unsorted bulk tissue (roughly 19-31 mg) underwent RNA and DNA co-extraction. Starting material of 500 to 600 ng total RNA yielded TCR beta cDNA via a constant-region primer. Amplification in three nested multiplex PCR rounds with slightly modified ARM-PCR gave rise to TCR beta libraries. A C-beta reverse primer and TRBV1-TRBV30 forward primers served in each of the first two PCR rounds, at 10 cycles apiece. TCRdb reprocessed the multiplex PCR reads with MiXCR, giving one entry per CDR3 protein. The repertoire holds tens of thousands of distinct CDR3 sequences, roughly two thirds seen once, with roughly 40% in the top ten. The CDR3 is made up of 14 amino acids. CDR1 and CDR2 from the germline V gene are SGHAT and FQDESV (reference sequence).

The rearrangement uses TRBV11-1 and TRBJ2-5, with 7 positions matching TRBD1. The sequence came from a middle-aged man with primary liver carcinoma and hepatitis B virus infection. The specimen sequenced was liver tumor tissue from sampling region 4. Subset denoted: tumor region T4, right-lateral pole. The CDR3 nucleotides are TGTCACAACAGTGGACAGGTGGAGGTGGAGACCCAGTACTTC. It translates to CHNSGQVEVETQYF.